The 23 T cell receptor beta chains presented below share a single source sample, sequenced in a study of blood T cells in healthy people across ages. Using a J-beta primer mix together with a sample-barcoded 5' primer, a second PCR was run for roughly 7 to 11 cycles. TCRdb fed the 5' RACE reads into MiXCR, producing one record per CDR3 protein. The table lists approximately 800,000 distinct CDR3 sequences, about 37% of them singletons. The source material was blood. These receptor sequences come from a man between 18 and 35 years old in good health.

A word on this clonotype: At one boundary the junction diverges from the germline segment, which might be a read error. V and J are TRBV6-5 and TRBJ2-2, with 8 bases matching TRBD2. Per germline, CDR1 MNHEY and CDR2 SVGAGI. This CDR3 comprises 17 residues. The CDR3 spells CASSHQRGSPNPGELFF. CDR3 sequence (DNA): TGTGCCAGCAGTCACCAGCGGGGGTCCCCGAACCCCGGGGAGCTGTTTTTT.

The rearrangement joins TRBV20-1 to TRBJ1-4; TRBD1 might be the D (5 bases). The CDR3 consists of 14 residues. Germline CDR1 DFQATT, CDR2 SNEGSKA (reference sequence). With 1 base removed from V and 13 bases from J, the gap between germline ends came to 19 bases. The CDR3 nucleotides read TGCAGTGCTAGAGGGGACGTCGGGGTTGAAGGACTGTTTTTT. It encodes CSARGDVGVEGLFF.

Of note for this clonotype: A much larger clone is a single base away; this may be a read error. DNA for the CDR3: TGTGCCAGCAGCCCTGGGACAGGGATCTACAAGGAGCAGTTCTTC. It is translated as CASSPGTGIYKEQFF. The chain uses TRBV7-9 and TRBJ2-1; 9 positions agree with TRBD1. Germline-derived CDR1 and CDR2 are SEHNR and FQNEAQ (reference sequence). This CDR3 contains 15 residues.

A few counts support this clonotype. The chain is built from TRBV20-1 and TRBJ1-5; D remains unclear. Trimming removed 4 bases from V and 2 bases from J, with 9 bases in between. Germline lookup yields CDR1 DFQATT and CDR2 SNEGSKA (reference sequence). CDR3 size: 13 residues. The CDR3 here is CSAIGSGNQPQHF. CDR3 nucleotide sequence: TGCAGTGCTATTGGGAGCGGCAATCAGCCCCAGCATTTT.

The genes are TRBV7-2 and TRBJ2-7; weak D call: TRBD2 (5 bases). This CDR3 has 15 residues. The ends were cut back, 5 bases at V and 2 bases at J, with 16 bases in the middle. CDR1 SGHTA and CDR2 FQGNSA come from the germline V gene. CDR3 nucleotides: TGTGCCAGCAGCCCCAACCCGGACTCAGCCTACGAGCAGTACTTC. It is translated as CASSPNPDSAYEQYF.

This clonotype was counted a few times. The rearrangement joins TRBV25-1 to TRBJ2-5; 10 bases map to TRBD1. The CDR3 extends over 15 amino acids. Trimming took 7 bases from V and 11 from J; bases not matched to a gene: 16. Germline V gene data show CDR1 as MGHDK and CDR2 as SYGVNS. CDR3 DNA: TGTGCCAGCACCCTCGGACAGGGGGATGTAAATGAGCAGTACTTC. This codes for CASTLGQGDVNEQYF.

The chain has TRBV29-1 and TRBJ1-2; 9 nucleotides align to TRBD1. CDR3 length: 14 residues. CDR1 is SQVTM, CDR2 ANQGSEA, per germline. The V and J ends lost 7 bases and 2 bases, in that order; junction bases with no gene match: 8. CDR3 coding DNA: TGCAGCGGCCCGGTTGGGACAGGGAACTATGGCTACACCTTC. Amino acids: CSGPVGTGNYGYTF.

Notes on this clonotype: With a much larger clone just one base away, this may be a read error. The rearrangement joins TRBV5-1 to TRBJ2-5; a possible D gene is TRBD1 (6 bases). Trimming shortened V by 0 bases and J by 6 bases, and 15 bases separated the two germline ends. The CDR3 has 15 amino acids. Per germline, CDR1 SGHRS and CDR2 YFSETQ. In nucleotides, the CDR3 is TGCGCCAGCAGCTTGGATCTCGGACAGCAAAAGACCCAGTACTTC. Protein: CASSLDLGQQKTQYF.

This clonotype was detected only a few times. This chain joins TRBV20-1 and TRBJ2-7; 9 bases are shared with TRBD1. The CDR3 is 14 residues long. V dropped 5 bases and J dropped 2; count of bases not matched to a gene: 7. Germline loops: CDR1 DFQATT, CDR2 SNEGSKA (reference sequence). CDR3 bases: TGCAGTGCTCTCGGACAGGGGTCCCCCTACGAGCAGTACTTC. This encodes CSALGQGSPYEQYF.

In this sample, this clonotype turned up many times. The CDR3 spells CASRLDHNYGYTF. CDR3 DNA: TGTGCCAGCCGCCTAGACCATAACTATGGCTACACCTTC. The V call is TRBV21-1, the J call TRBJ1-2. TRBV21-1 is listed as a pseudogene. This CDR3 is built from 13 residues.

Here the CDR3 reads CASSNRVRQETQYF. CDR3 DNA sequence: TGTGCCAGCTCTAACAGGGTACGCCAAGAGACCCAGTACTTC. This chain links TRBV6-8 with TRBJ2-5; D might be TRBD1 (6 bases). The germline V gene has CDR1 MNHGY and CDR2 SAAAGT. There are 14 residues in the CDR3. The ends were cut back, 8 bases at V and 1 base at J, with 14 bases in the middle.

This clonotype was seen only a few times. The J gene is TRBJ2-3, the V gene TRBV4-2; 9 bases are a match to TRBD2. Germline lookup yields CDR1 LGHNA and CDR2 YNFKEQ. V lost 3 bases, J lost 6 bases, and 10 bases stayed unmatched. The length of the CDR3 is 16 residues. The CDR3 sequence is CASSHAPGLAVDTQYF. CDR3 DNA: TGTGCCAGCAGCCACGCTCCGGGACTAGCTGTTGATACGCAGTATTTT.

The chain recombines TRBV20-1 with TRBJ2-5, with unresolved D. Germline loops: CDR1 DFQATT, CDR2 SNEGSKA (reference sequence). This CDR3 is built from 14 residues. V was trimmed by 2 bases and J by 11 bases, leaving 21 bases between them. Here the CDR3 DNA reads TGCAGTGCTAGATCGCGGACCGCGTCCTACAAGCAGTACTTC. Protein: CSARSRTASYKQYF.

This clonotype was seen repeatedly, ten times or more. The rearrangement uses TRBV16 and TRBJ2-7; 8 bases agree with TRBD1. In germline, CDR1 is KGHSY, CDR2 FQNENV. CDR3 length: 14 residues. With 4 bases clipped from V and 4 bases from J, the junction kept 6 bases outside the gene matches. CDR3 region: CASSPRQGRYEQYF. CDR3 nucleotides: TGTGCCAGCAGCCCCCGACAGGGGAGGTACGAGCAGTACTTC.

This clonotype was counted ten times or more. The chain joins TRBV20-1 to TRBJ2-7; D unclear. V was trimmed by 3 bases and J by 2 bases, leaving 5 bases between them. Germline V gives CDR1 DFQATT, CDR2 SNEGSKA (reference sequence). The CDR3 totals 11 residues. CDR3 nucleotides: TGCAGTGCTAGCGCAACCTACGAGCAGTACTTC. Translated: CSASATYEQYF.

The rearrangement links TRBV10-2 to TRBJ2-1; no clear D. The V end was cut by 7 bases, the J end by 5 bases, with 15 bases between. This CDR3 is 14 amino acids long. Germline CDR1 and CDR2: WSHSY and SAAADI. This CDR3 reads CASTLLNLDNEQFF. The DNA of the CDR3 is TGCGCCAGCACCCTCCTAAACCTTGACAATGAGCAGTTCTTC.

This clonotype was observed many times. The chain is built from TRBV25-1 and TRBJ1-2, with D tentatively TRBD1 (5 bases). Germline V gene sequence: CDR1 MGHDK, CDR2 SYGVNS. Trimming took 2 bases from V and 8 from J, leaving 9 bases between them. The CDR3 has 12 residues. CDR3 nucleotides: TGTGCCAGCAGTGAAGGCAGGGAAGGCTACACCTTC. This sequence encodes CASSEGREGYTF.

This clonotype was seen a few times. The chain employs TRBV2 and TRBJ2-2; D is ambiguous. The V gene lost 1 base and the J gene lost 7 bases, with 7 bases spanning the gap. Germline lookup yields CDR1 SNHLY and CDR2 FYNNEI. CDR3 length: 13 residues. CDR3 region: CASSEEESGELFF. The DNA for the CDR3 is TGTGCCAGCAGTGAAGAGGAAAGCGGGGAGCTGTTTTTT. The whole variable domain, filled in from reference TRBV2 and TRBJ2-2, reads EPEVTQTPSHQVTQMGQEVILRCVPISNHLYFYWYRQILGQKVEFLVSFYNNEISEKSEIFDDQFSVERPDGSNFTLKIRSTKLEDSAMYFCASSEEESGELFFGEGSRLTVL.

This clonotype was picked up a small number of times. This chain connects TRBV5-1 to TRBJ2-6; no firm D call. Germline CDR1 and CDR2: SGHRS and YFSETQ. Trimming removed 0 bases at V and 0 bases at J, with 7 bases between. This CDR3 region has 16 residues. The CDR3 nucleotides read TGCGCCAGCAGCTTGGACAGAATCTCTGGGGCCAACGTCCTGACTTTC. Protein product: CASSLDRISGANVLTF.

This clonotype was observed a handful of times. This chain uses TRBV5-1 with TRBJ2-6; D call uncertain. This CDR3 comprises 15 residues. Germline CDR1 SGHRS, CDR2 YFSETQ. V lost 3 bases to trimming and J lost 2 bases, with 9 bases between them. Here the CDR3 reads CASSSQTAGANVLTF. The CDR3 DNA follows: TGCGCCAGCAGCTCACAGACCGCTGGGGCCAACGTCCTGACTTTC.

This clonotype has more than one count but fewer than ten. The chain employs TRBV7-2 and TRBJ2-5; possible D gene TRBD2, 7 bases. CDR1 and CDR2 (germline): SGHTA, FQGNSA. This CDR3 contains 14 residues. The germline V and J ends were trimmed by 0 bases and 13 bases, with 18 bases remaining between them. The CDR3 sequence is CASSLATGTTFAYF. CDR3 in DNA: TGTGCCAGCAGCTTAGCTACAGGGACTACATTTGCGTACTTC.

This clonotype was seen a few times. This chain joins TRBV4-3 and TRBJ1-1, with D possibly TRBD1 on 6 matching bases. Trimming cost V 0 bases and J 1 base, with 12 bases left between them. The CDR3 is made up of 16 amino acids. Germline V CDR1 and CDR2: LGHNA, YSLEER. In nucleotides, the CDR3 is TGCGCCAGCAGCCAAGAGAGGGGGGCCCGGAACACTGAAGCTTTCTTT. Its translation is CASSQERGARNTEAFF.

This clonotype appeared a few times. The CDR3 DNA follows: TGTGCCAGCAGTTACAACCCCAGATTGCCCGGGATAGACAGGGGGCAAACTGAAGCTTTCTTT. Amino acids: CASSYNPRLPGIDRGQTEAFF. V is TRBV6-2 or TRBV6-3 and J is TRBJ1-1; TRBD1 agrees at 10 bases. Losses at the gene ends were 2 bases for V and 5 bases for J; bases not matched to a gene: 23. Germline CDR1 reads MNHEY; CDR2 reads SVGEGT. The CDR3 spans 21 residues.